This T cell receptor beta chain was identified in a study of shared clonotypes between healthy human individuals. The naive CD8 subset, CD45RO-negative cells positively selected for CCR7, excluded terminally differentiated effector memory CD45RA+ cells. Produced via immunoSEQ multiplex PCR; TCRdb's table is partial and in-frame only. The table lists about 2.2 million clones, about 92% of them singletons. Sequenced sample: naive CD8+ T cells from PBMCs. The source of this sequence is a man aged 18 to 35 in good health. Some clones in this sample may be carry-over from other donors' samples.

In DNA form, the CDR3 reads TGCGCCAGCAGCCAAATCCCGGGACTCGGCCTCGCAGATACGCAGTATTTT. Residues: CASSQIPGLGLADTQYF. The genes are TRBV4-1 and TRBJ2-3; D possibly corresponds to TRBD2 (6 bases). V gave up 2 bases and J gave up 4 bases, with 19 bases separating them. CDR1 MGHRA and CDR2 YSYEKL come from the germline V gene. CDR3 size: 17 residues.